This TCR beta chain was profiled in a study of blood T cell repertoires in COVID-19. Only in-frame clones appear in the TCRdb table, and some are missing; sequencing was by immunoSEQ multiplex PCR. This table holds roughly 340,000 clones, over 70% found once. V was cut by 3 bases and J by 6 bases, with 15 bases left in between. The germline CDR1 and CDR2 sequences are LNHDA and SQIVND (reference sequence). The CDR3 covers 14 residues. Enrollment of patients from Seattle took place during active infection, with longitudinal follow-up. The receptor's source is a woman between 50 and 59 years old with COVID-19, enrolled during active disease. V is TRBV19 and J is TRBJ2-7; unclear D gene. The sequencing input was peripheral blood. The CDR3 DNA reads TGTGCCAGTAGTATCCTGGGCTGGATCGGCGAGCAGTACTTC. This codes for CASSILGWIGEQYF.